The table lists the clone carrying this T cell receptor (beta chain) with a few counts. No antigen is known for it. This sample stems from a study of graft-versus-host responses after intestinal transplantation. As for the study in general: Grafts were multivisceral, liver-intestinal, or isolated intestinal. Anti-thymocyte globulin induction, then tacrolimus and steroids for about 3 years, went to all recipients.

Assay: immunoSEQ multiplex PCR; the TCRdb copy retains only in-frame clones and omits some. The table lists about 86,000 clones, 91% of them singletons. General study points: Graft-versus-host to host-versus-graft clonal ratios in allografts were high in patients with graft-donor T cell macrochimerism.

The CDR3 covers 15 residues. The V end was cut by 3 bases, the J end by 3 bases, with 14 bases between. Germline CDR1 and CDR2: MNHEY and SVGAGI. Specimen: unstimulated CD8+ T cells sorted from spleen or lymph node cells, collected before intestinal transplant. The source is a human donor who received an intestinal transplant. V gene TRBV6-5 combines with J gene TRBJ1-2, with a possible D match to TRBD1 (5 bases). The CDR3 protein is CASSYTLRADYGYTF. CDR3 DNA sequence: TGTGCCAGCAGTTATACCCTCAGGGCAGACTATGGCTACACCTTC.